A selection of T cell receptor beta chains follows, all from one sample in a study of naive and memory T cell subsets. TCRdb ran MiXCR on the UMI-ligation and nested PCR reads and lists one entry per CDR3 protein. The data hold 84,000 or so distinct CDR3 sequences, with around 6.5% observed a single time. The sequenced sample was central memory CD4+ T cells from blood. The receptors derive from a human donor in good health. CDR3s include the opening cysteine and the closing phenylalanine or tryptophan. Fields, in order: V gene, D gene, CDR3 length, J gene, clone size, CDR3 protein, CDR3 DNA. The D gene is left open where the match is weak. Only some rows state a clone size, as once, few, many or a class for expanded clones.

V gene: TRBV25-1; D gene: .; CDR3 length: 14; J gene: TRBJ2-3; clone size: .; CDR3 protein: CASSPQTLTDTQYF; CDR3 DNA: TGTGCCAGCAGTCCCCAAACACTCACAGATACGCAGTATTTT
V gene: TRBV4-2; D gene: .; CDR3 length: 14; J gene: TRBJ1-2; clone size: many; CDR3 protein: CASSQGPLIYGYTF; CDR3 DNA: TGTGCCAGCAGCCAAGGTCCGCTGATCTATGGCTACACCTTC
V gene: TRBV5-1; D gene: .; CDR3 length: 14; J gene: TRBJ2-3; clone size: .; CDR3 protein: CASSLEQQSNTQYF; CDR3 DNA: TGCGCCAGCAGCTTGGAGCAACAGTCAAATACGCAGTATTTT
V gene: TRBV3-1; D gene: TRBD2; CDR3 length: 14; J gene: TRBJ2-1; clone size: many; CDR3 protein: CASSQLAGNNEQFF; CDR3 DNA: TGTGCCAGCAGCCAACTAGCGGGAAACAATGAGCAGTTCTTC
V gene: TRBV29-1; D gene: TRBD2; CDR3 length: 17; J gene: TRBJ2-5; clone size: many; CDR3 protein: CSVEGGEQRGGQETQYF; CDR3 DNA: TGCAGCGTTGAAGGGGGAGAGCAGCGGGGGGGTCAAGAGACCCAGTACTTC
V gene: TRBV9; D gene: .; CDR3 length: 13; J gene: TRBJ1-5; clone size: many; CDR3 protein: CASSVGRDQPQHF; CDR3 DNA: TGTGCCAGCAGCGTAGGGAGGGATCAGCCCCAGCATTTT
V gene: TRBV12-3/TRBV12-4; D gene: .; CDR3 length: 14; J gene: TRBJ2-2; clone size: few; CDR3 protein: CASRQFRGGGELFF; CDR3 DNA: TGTGCCAGCAGGCAGTTCAGGGGCGGCGGGGAGCTGTTTTTT
V gene: TRBV27; D gene: TRBD2; CDR3 length: 18; J gene: TRBJ2-1; clone size: few; CDR3 protein: CASSLSIGTSGRGGEQFF; CDR3 DNA: TGTGCCAGCAGTTTATCGATCGGGACTAGCGGGAGGGGCGGTGAGCAGTTCTTC
V gene: TRBV12-3/TRBV12-4; D gene: .; CDR3 length: 13; J gene: TRBJ2-7; clone size: many; CDR3 protein: CASSFGQYYEQYF; CDR3 DNA: TGTGCCAGCAGTTTCGGACAATACTACGAGCAGTACTTC
V gene: TRBV27; D gene: .; CDR3 length: 14; J gene: TRBJ2-6; clone size: many; CDR3 protein: CASSSSSGANVLTF; CDR3 DNA: TGTGCCAGCAGTTCAAGCTCTGGGGCCAACGTCCTGACTTTC
V gene: TRBV15; D gene: .; CDR3 length: 12; J gene: TRBJ1-5; clone size: few; CDR3 protein: CATSREGEPQHF; CDR3 DNA: TGTGCCACCAGCAGGGAGGGGGAGCCCCAGCATTTT
V gene: TRBV7-2; D gene: .; CDR3 length: 15; J gene: TRBJ2-1; clone size: few; CDR3 protein: CASSLAISSYNEQFF; CDR3 DNA: TGTGCCAGCAGCTTAGCGATATCCTCCTACAATGAGCAGTTCTTC
V gene: TRBV20-1; D gene: .; CDR3 length: 12; J gene: TRBJ1-2; clone size: many; CDR3 protein: CSAVEANYGYTF; CDR3 DNA: TGCAGTGCCGTCGAAGCTAACTATGGCTACACCTTC
V gene: TRBV4-3; D gene: TRBD1; CDR3 length: 18; J gene: TRBJ1-4; clone size: many; CDR3 protein: CASSQGRIQGANNEKLFF; CDR3 DNA: TGCGCCAGCAGCCAAGGCCGAATTCAGGGGGCAAATAATGAAAAACTGTTTTTT
V gene: TRBV7-2; D gene: .; CDR3 length: 14; J gene: TRBJ2-5; clone size: many; CDR3 protein: CASSSAGRGETQYF; CDR3 DNA: TGTGCCAGCAGCTCAGCTGGGCGAGGGGAGACCCAGTACTTC
V gene: TRBV5-1; D gene: TRBD2; CDR3 length: 18; J gene: TRBJ2-7; clone size: few; CDR3 protein: CASSSHLSTSGGLYEQYF; CDR3 DNA: TGCGCCAGCAGCTCTCATCTCTCGACTAGCGGGGGCCTCTACGAGCAGTACTTC
V gene: TRBV6-5; D gene: .; CDR3 length: 13; J gene: TRBJ2-2; clone size: few; CDR3 protein: CASKGPNTGELFF; CDR3 DNA: TGTGCCAGCAAGGGACCGAACACCGGGGAGCTGTTTTTT
V gene: TRBV2; D gene: TRBD1; CDR3 length: 12; J gene: TRBJ2-3; clone size: many; CDR3 protein: CASRTTGETQYF; CDR3 DNA: TGTGCCAGCAGGACAACAGGGGAGACGCAGTATTTT
V gene: TRBV28; D gene: .; CDR3 length: 11; J gene: TRBJ2-4; clone size: few; CDR3 protein: CASTSGYIQYF; CDR3 DNA: TGTGCCAGCACTTCGGGGTACATTCAGTACTTC
V gene: TRBV7-8; D gene: TRBD1; CDR3 length: 14; J gene: TRBJ2-5; clone size: many; CDR3 protein: CASSFRDREETQYF; CDR3 DNA: TGTGCCAGCAGCTTTCGGGACAGAGAAGAGACCCAGTACTTC
V gene: TRBV29-1; D gene: TRBD1; CDR3 length: 17; J gene: TRBJ2-7; clone size: .; CDR3 protein: CSVKGQGGAAGSYEQYF; CDR3 DNA: TGCAGCGTTAAGGGACAGGGGGGCGCGGCCGGGAGCTACGAGCAGTACTTC
V gene: TRBV6-2/TRBV6-3; D gene: .; CDR3 length: 17; J gene: TRBJ2-5; clone size: .; CDR3 protein: CASSLTRGRGFQETQYF; CDR3 DNA: TGTGCCAGCAGTCTTACCCGGGGACGTGGGTTCCAAGAGACCCAGTACTTC
V gene: TRBV5-1; D gene: .; CDR3 length: 14; J gene: TRBJ2-7; clone size: few; CDR3 protein: CASSSTGESYEQYF; CDR3 DNA: TGCGCCAGCAGCTCGACAGGCGAGTCCTACGAGCAGTACTTC
V gene: TRBV20-1; D gene: TRBD2; CDR3 length: 16; J gene: TRBJ2-7; clone size: .; CDR3 protein: CSASKALAGVTYEQYF; CDR3 DNA: TGCAGTGCTAGTAAGGCACTAGCGGGAGTAACCTACGAGCAGTACTTC
V gene: TRBV3-1; D gene: TRBD1; CDR3 length: 14; J gene: TRBJ1-5; clone size: .; CDR3 protein: CASSRKGTDQPQHF; CDR3 DNA: TGTGCCAGCAGCCGGAAAGGGACAGATCAGCCCCAGCATTTT
V gene: TRBV27; D gene: .; CDR3 length: 15; J gene: TRBJ1-5; clone size: many; CDR3 protein: CASSLRGGPNQPQHF; CDR3 DNA: TGTGCCAGCAGTTTACGGGGCGGTCCCAATCAGCCCCAGCATTTT
V gene: TRBV6-2/TRBV6-3; D gene: .; CDR3 length: 14; J gene: TRBJ2-7; clone size: many; CDR3 protein: CAASRGDGAYEQYF; CDR3 DNA: TGTGCCGCAAGCCGTGGGGACGGGGCCTACGAGCAGTACTTC